Listed below are T cell receptor beta chains from one sample, sequenced in a study of T cell responses to AZD1222 COVID-19 vaccine. Clones were read by immunoSEQ multiplex PCR, and TCRdb kept only the in-frame ones, dropping some. Altogether approximately 84,000 clones are present, 80% to 90% being singletons, with the ten largest covering roughly 10%. This sample comprised peripheral blood, obtained 28 days after the second AZD1222 dose. The receptors here all came from an adult who received the AZD1222 COVID-19 vaccine. Both conserved end residues are part of each CDR3. Fields, in order: clone size, J gene, D gene, V gene, CDR3 DNA, CDR3 protein. The D gene is left open where the match is weak. Clone size appears in some rows only: once, few, many, or a class for an expanded clone.

. TRBJ2-6 . TRBV25-1 TGTGCCAGCAGTGATCGTTGGGGAGGGGCCAACGTCCTGACTTTC CASSDRWGGANVLTF
. TRBJ2-1 . TRBV6-4 TGTGCCAGCAGTGCTGGGAGTGAGCAGTTCTTC CASSAGSEQFF
few TRBJ1-1 . TRBV2 TGTGCCAGCAGAGCTCGACTGGTGAACACTGAAGCTTTCTTT CASRARLVNTEAFF
. TRBJ2-3 . TRBV19 TGTGCCAGTAGTGGTGGAGGGGGCGCAGATACGCAGTATTTT CASSGGGGADTQYF
. TRBJ2-5 . TRBV5-6 TGTGCCAGCAGCTTGCAGGGGGAGACCCAGTACTTC CASSLQGETQYF
few TRBJ2-2 TRBD1 TRBV24-1 TGTGCCCCCAGTCCCCCCGGGACAGGGACGACCGGGGAGCTGTTTTTT CAPSPPGTGTTGELFF
. TRBJ1-1 . TRBV5-1 TGCGCCAGCAGCTTGGAGGCCAACACTGAAGCTTTCTTT CASSLEANTEAFF
. TRBJ2-1 TRBD2 TRBV19 TGTGCCAGTAGGTCCCGCCAGCGGGGGGTCCGGAGCGATGAGCAGTTCTTC CASRSRQRGVRSDEQFF
. TRBJ1-5 . TRBV4-2 TGTGCCAGCAGCCAAGACGAAATAAATCAGCCCCAGCATTTT CASSQDEINQPQHF
. TRBJ2-7 . TRBV5-5 TGTGCCAGCAGCACATGGGACACTACGGAGCAGTACTTC CASSTWDTTEQYF
. TRBJ1-1 . TRBV6-5 TGTGCCAGCAGGCAGGGGATTGCTAGTGAAGCTTTCTTT CASRQGIASEAFF
. TRBJ1-6 TRBD1 TRBV3-1/TRBV3-2 TGTGCCAGCAGCCGCGACAGGGGTACGAATTCACCCCTCCACTTT CASSRDRGTNSPLHF
. TRBJ2-5 . TRBV10-3 TGTGCCATCAGTGACATTCGGGATGGCCGGGAGACCCAGTACTTC CAISDIRDGRETQYF
. TRBJ1-1 TRBD1 TRBV19 TGTGCCAGTACACCAGAGGGGGCCACCTGGACGATCACTGAAGCTTTCTTT CASTPEGATWTITEAFF
. TRBJ2-5 . TRBV7-6 TGTGCCAGCAGCTCCGACCAGCAAGAGACCCAGTACTTC CASSSDQQETQYF
. TRBJ2-3 . TRBV7-9 TGTGCCAGCAGCCGGGACACCAACTCCGCAGATACGCAGTATTTT CASSRDTNSADTQYF